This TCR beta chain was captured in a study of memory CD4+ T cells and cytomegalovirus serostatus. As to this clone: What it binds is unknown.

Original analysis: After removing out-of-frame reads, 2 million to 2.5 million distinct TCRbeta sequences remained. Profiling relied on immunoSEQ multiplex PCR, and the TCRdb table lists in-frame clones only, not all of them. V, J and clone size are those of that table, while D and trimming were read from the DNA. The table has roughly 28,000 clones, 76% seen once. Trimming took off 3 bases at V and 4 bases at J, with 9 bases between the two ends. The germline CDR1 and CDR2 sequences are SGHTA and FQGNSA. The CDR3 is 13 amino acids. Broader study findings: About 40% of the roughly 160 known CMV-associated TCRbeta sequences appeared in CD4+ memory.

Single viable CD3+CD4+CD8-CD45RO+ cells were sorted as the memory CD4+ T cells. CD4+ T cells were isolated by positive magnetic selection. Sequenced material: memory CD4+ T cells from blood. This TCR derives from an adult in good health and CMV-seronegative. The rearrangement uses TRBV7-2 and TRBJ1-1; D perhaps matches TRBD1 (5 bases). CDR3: CASSFSGPTEAFF. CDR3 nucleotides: TGTGCCAGCAGCTTCTCAGGGCCCACTGAAGCTTTCTTT.